This entry lists 16 T cell receptor beta chains sequenced from one sample in a study of cytomegalovirus exposure and HLA in healthy donors. The PCR employed 60 Vbeta primers together with 13 Jbeta primers. Profiled with immunoSEQ multiplex PCR; TCRdb holds only in-frame clones, not every one. Of about 55,000 clones listed, around four fifths are singletons. Sequencing input: PBMCs. Receptors were obtained from a young man in good health and CMV-seronegative.

J is TRBJ1-2 and V is TRBV7-2; D possibly corresponds to TRBD1 (6 bases). Germline assignment: CDR1 SGHTA and CDR2 FQGNSA. This CDR3 contains 15 residues. Trimming removed 1 base at V and 2 bases at J, with 11 bases between. CDR3 sequence reads: CASSLVGGANYGYTF. The CDR3 coding sequence is TGTGCCAGCAGCTTAGTAGGGGGAGCGAACTATGGCTACACCTTC.

The chain uses TRBV28 and TRBJ2-7, with D perhaps matching TRBD2 (7 bases). The CDR3 totals 17 residues. With 6 bases removed from V and 3 bases from J, the gap between germline ends came to 24 bases. Per germline, CDR1 MDHEN and CDR2 SYDVKM. The CDR3 nucleotides are TGTGCCAGCAGGGGGAGGGGGGGAAGGAGTGTAGACTACGAGCAGTACTTC. Translated: CASRGRGGRSVDYEQYF.

The rearrangement uses TRBV28 and TRBJ1-2; the match to TRBD1 covers 9 bases. The germline V gene has CDR1 MDHEN and CDR2 SYDVKM. CDR3 length: 14 residues. V lost 3 bases and J lost 5; bases outside the gene matches: 4. CDR3 DNA: TGTGCCAGCAGTTTGGGGGACAGGGTTTATGGCTACACCTTC. It translates to CASSLGDRVYGYTF.

This clone showed up just once. The chain links TRBV28 to TRBJ2-7; a possible D gene is TRBD1 (6 bases). The CDR3 totals 14 residues. V shed 8 bases and J shed 2 bases, with 16 bases lying between them. Germline CDR1 MDHEN, CDR2 SYDVKM. The CDR3 here is CASQMDSITYEQYF. CDR3 bases: TGTGCCAGCCAAATGGACAGTATAACCTACGAGCAGTACTTC.

This rearrangement joins TRBV6-5 to TRBJ1-1, with TRBD1 as a possible D gene (6 bases). The germline V gene encodes CDR1 MNHEY and CDR2 SVGAGI. CDR3 size: 14 residues. The V gene lost 3 bases and the J gene lost 1 base, with 9 bases spanning the gap. Written as DNA, the CDR3 is TGTGCCAGCAGTTATGGGGGCTCGAACACTGAAGCTTTCTTT. It specifies CASSYGGSNTEAFF.

This clone was observed a few times. The chain employs TRBV5-4 and TRBJ2-2; TRBD1 aligns across 9 bases. Germline V CDR1 and CDR2: SGHNT, YYREEE (reference sequence). Trimming removed 4 bases from V and 2 bases from J; junction bases left unmatched: 6. CDR3 length: 16 amino acids. CDR3 residues: CASSPPGQGNTGELFF. CDR3 nucleotide sequence: TGTGCCAGCAGCCCTCCGGGACAGGGAAACACCGGGGAGCTGTTTTTT.

CDR3 loop: CASSVTVSFSYNEQFF. In nucleotides, the CDR3 is TGTGCCAGCAGCGTAACAGTCTCCTTCTCCTACAATGAGCAGTTCTTC. The chain employs TRBV11-1 and TRBJ2-1; no clear D gene. Germline V gene sequence: CDR1 SGHAT, CDR2 FQDESV (reference sequence). The CDR3 spans 16 residues. V was shortened by 5 bases and J by 0 bases, with 14 bases between the two germline ends. Drawing the rest from reference TRBV11-1 and TRBJ2-1, the complete variable domain is EAEVAQSPRYKITEKSQAVAFWCDPISGHATLYWYRQILGQGPELLVQFQDESVVDDSQLPKDRFSAERLKGVDSTLKIQPAELGDSAMYLCASSVTVSFSYNEQFFGPGTRLTVL.

This rearrangement joins TRBV7-9 to TRBJ1-4; D might be TRBD1 (5 bases). V lost 3 bases and J lost 4, with 21 bases in between. CDR1 is SEHNR, CDR2 FQNEAQ, per germline (reference sequence). The CDR3 has 18 amino acids. In DNA form, the CDR3 reads TGTGCCAGCAGCTTTAATCTCGGCAACAGGACCTATAATGAAAAACTGTTTTTT. Amino acids: CASSFNLGNRTYNEKLFF. Supplemented by reference TRBV7-9 and TRBJ1-4, the full variable domain reads DTGVSQNPRHKITKRGQNVTFRCDPISEHNRLYWYRQTLGQGPEFLTYFQNEAQLEKSRLLSDRFSAERPKGSFSTLEIQRTEQGDSAMYLCASSFNLGNRTYNEKLFFGSGTQLSVL.

The chain carries TRBV28 and TRBJ1-1; TRBD1 aligns across 9 bases. The CDR3 runs to 16 residues. Germline CDR1 and CDR2: MDHEN and SYDVKM. The V and J ends lost 6 bases and 4 bases, in that order; junction bases with no gene match: 12. CDR3 sequence (DNA): TGTGCCAGCAGAGCCGGGACAGGGACGTTGAGCACTGAAGCTTTCTTT. As protein: CASRAGTGTLSTEAFF.

This clone was observed a single time. The V gene is TRBV7-2, the J gene TRBJ2-1; the match to TRBD2 covers 7 bases. The germline V gene encodes CDR1 SGHTA and CDR2 FQGNSA. This CDR3 has 16 amino acids. The V and J ends lost 5 bases and 1 base, in that order; junction bases with no gene match: 8. CDR3 bases: TGTGCCAGCAGCCTGGGGGGGGGTCGGTCCTACAATGAGCAGTTCTTC. This gives the protein CASSLGGGRSYNEQFF.

The J gene is TRBJ2-7, the V gene TRBV7-8; TRBD1 is a possible D gene (6 bases). From germline, CDR1 is SGHVS and CDR2 FQNEAQ. This CDR3 region has 14 residues. V was pared by 5 bases and J by 2 bases, with 13 bases between. CDR3 bases: TGTGCCAGCAGCCCGACAGGTGTTCCCTACGAGCAGTACTTC. Its translation: CASSPTGVPYEQYF.

This clone has only a few counts. The chain couples TRBV29-1 to TRBJ2-5, with 16 bases that match TRBD2. The CDR3 has 13 residues. V lost 6 bases, J lost 13 bases, and 8 bases stayed unmatched. Germline loops: CDR1 SQVTM, CDR2 ANQGSEA. In nucleotides, the CDR3 is TGCAGCGTGGGAGGGACTAGCGGGGGGGCCTTGTACTTC. Its protein product is CSVGGTSGGALYF.

The rearrangement links TRBV10-3 to TRBJ2-5; 8 bases line up with TRBD1. The CDR3 is made up of 16 amino acids. Per the germline V gene, CDR1 is ENHRY and CDR2 is SYGVKD. V lost 4 bases and J lost 4; bases outside the gene matches: 11. Here the CDR3 reads CAISARGGTGGETQYF. For the CDR3, the DNA is TGTGCCATCAGTGCGAGAGGGGGCACAGGGGGAGAGACCCAGTACTTC.

J is TRBJ2-3 and V is TRBV27; D perhaps matches TRBD2 (5 bases). This CDR3 contains 13 residues. Per the germline V gene, CDR1 is MNHEY and CDR2 is SMNVEV (reference sequence). V gave up 1 base and J gave up 4 bases, with 6 bases separating them. CDR3 in DNA: TGTGCCAGCAGTTTATTGGGAGCAGATACGCAGTATTTT. Protein sequence: CASSLLGADTQYF.

This chain joins TRBV18 and TRBJ1-1; 8 nucleotides agree with TRBD1. The CDR3 is 13 amino acids. The trim removed 3 bases at V and 6 bases at J, leaving 3 bases unmatched. The germline V gene has CDR1 KGHSH and CDR2 LQKENI. CDR3 region: CASSPTGEAEAFF. In nucleotides, the CDR3 is TGTGCCAGCTCACCGACAGGGGAGGCTGAAGCTTTCTTT. The full variable domain, in which reference TRBV18 and TRBJ1-1 provide the parts outside the CDR3, is NAGVMQNPRHLVRRRGQEARLRCSPMKGHSHVYWYRQLPEEGLKFMVYLQKENIIDESGMPKERFSAEFPKEGPSILRIQQVVRGDSAAYFCASSPTGEAEAFFGQGTRLTVV.

This clone was seen just once. The chain links TRBV18 to TRBJ2-1, with D possibly matching TRBD1 (7 bases). The CDR3 sequence is 18 residues long. V was pared by 2 bases and J by 10 bases, with 27 bases between. CDR1 and CDR2 from the germline V gene are KGHSH and LQKENI. The CDR3 nucleotides are TGTGCCAGCTCACCATACGGGGGAGGACAGGACATTCCTGGGGAGCAGTTCTTC. It yields the protein CASSPYGGGQDIPGEQFF.